Listed below are T cell receptor beta chains from one sample, sequenced in a study of cytomegalovirus exposure and HLA in healthy donors. Clones were read by immunoSEQ multiplex PCR, and TCRdb kept only the in-frame ones, dropping some. Of some 130,000 clones in the sample, over 70% were seen once. Sequencing was carried out using PBMCs. The receptors originated from a young man in good health and CMV-seronegative. CDR3s leave out the opening cysteine and the closing phenylalanine or tryptophan. Fields, in order: J gene, V gene, CDR3 length, CDR3 protein.

TRBJ2-3 TRBV7-9 13 ASRSAGASTDTQY
TRBJ1-1 TRBV2 16 ASSTLPGHPPVDTEAF
TRBJ1-3 TRBV19 14 ASTPGQLPSGNTIY
TRBJ2-5 TRBV25-1 11 ASTRRTGETQY
TRBJ1-2 TRBV11-2 11 ASSTDRGPGYT
TRBJ1-4 TRBV27 13 ASSPFGGLGEKLF
TRBJ1-4 TRBV7-6 12 ASSRGQGGEKLF
TRBJ1-2 TRBV27 9 ASIHPDGYT
TRBJ1-5 TRBV4-3 11 ASSQHRDQPQH
TRBJ1-4 TRBV29-1 14 SVEDPRTGDGEKLF
TRBJ2-3 TRBV11-2 11 ASSSTNTDTQY
TRBJ2-3 TRBV27 15 ASSLGLGTSGTDTQY
TRBJ2-1 TRBV18 13 ASSAGQGTYNEQF
TRBJ2-1 TRBV18 15 ASSPLGLAGGPGEQF
TRBJ1-2 TRBV27 13 ASTLKYRSYYGYT
TRBJ2-7 TRBV7-8 13 ASSLEAGFHYEQY
TRBJ1-1 TRBV6-5 12 ASSYLGGNTEAF
TRBJ1-2 TRBV28 11 ASTSGGRRGYT
TRBJ2-7 TRBV7-2 14 ASNRVSGSGTGEQY
TRBJ1-1 TRBV9 12 ASSPRDLATEAF
TRBJ2-5 TRBV6-5 13 ASRPTSGSWETQY
TRBJ1-2 TRBV29-1 12 SVSQAGNNYGYT
TRBJ2-1 TRBV7-9 13 ASSPPGGMIDEQF
TRBJ1-1 TRBV6-1 9 ASILLRRAF
TRBJ2-7 TRBV21-1 20 ASSKLVGLVLAGAFHSYEQY
TRBJ1-2 TRBV25-1 13 ATGTGGAANYGYT
TRBJ1-2 TRBV4-3 13 ARSQEQEGIYGYT
TRBJ1-1 TRBV11-2 13 ASSGGQEMNTEAF
TRBJ2-1 TRBV7-6 13 ASSPLSGRRGEQF
TRBJ2-7 TRBV19 14 ASSIGSGGQSYEQY
TRBJ2-4 TRBV7-2 9 ASRGPGHQY
TRBJ2-3 TRBV18 11 ASSDSRTDTQY
TRBJ1-4 TRBV19 12 ATNGGATNEKLF
TRBJ2-7 TRBV7-9 11 ASSARGLVEQY
TRBJ2-3 TRBV7-9 11 ASSYRVGDTQY
TRBJ2-1 TRBV4-1 13 ASSQDASGSNEQF
NA TRBV29-1 11 SVDSRGGSEQY
TRBJ2-1 TRBV2 14 ASIADRSSSYNEQF
TRBJ2-3 TRBV5-1 12 ASSFGGSTDTQY
TRBJ2-7 TRBV6-1 13 ASKVVLAPPYEQY
TRBJ1-5 TRBV7-2 14 ASSSSTGRGNQPQH
TRBJ1-2 TRBV5-1 13 ASRPIQGTNYGYT
TRBJ1-3 TRBV6-5 13 ASSPVDPGGNTIY
TRBJ2-2 TRBV7-2 15 ASSLGLNRGNTGELF
TRBJ1-5 TRBV4-2 13 ASSPGTGALLAQH
TRBJ2-6 TRBV11-2 13 ASSFGFSGANVLT
TRBJ2-3 TRBV2 15 ASSRFFVGLTTDTQY
TRBJ1-4 TRBV28 12 ASTTGTETEKLF